This T cell receptor (beta chain) was recovered during a study of blood T cell repertoires in COVID-19. Study-level background: Samples taken during acute and convalescent COVID-19 were collected in the United States, Italy and Spain. PBMCs, B-cell-depleted T cells, or T cells were the source of the cDNA or gDNA that made up the material.

The germline V gene has CDR1 KGHDR and CDR2 SFDVKD. The CDR3 has 15 residues. V lost 4 bases to trimming and J lost 3 bases, with 15 bases between them. Authors' processing steps: Estimation of nucleated cell counts was performed using reference gene primer amplification. Using immunoSEQ multiplex PCR, the repertoire was profiled, and TCRdb retains in-frame clones only, with some absent. V and J calls and clone size are those listed in that table; D and trimming were worked out from the DNA. Of 200,000 or so clones in the sample, roughly 81% were seen once. The specimen was peripheral blood. This clonotype was sampled from a middle-aged man who had recovered from COVID-19. This sequence joins TRBV24-1 and TRBJ2-7; the D gene is possibly TRBD2 (6 bases). The CDR3 nucleotides read TGTGCCACCAGTGACCCGCGGGACCGCCGCTACGAGCAGTACTTC. As protein: CATSDPRDRRYEQYF.